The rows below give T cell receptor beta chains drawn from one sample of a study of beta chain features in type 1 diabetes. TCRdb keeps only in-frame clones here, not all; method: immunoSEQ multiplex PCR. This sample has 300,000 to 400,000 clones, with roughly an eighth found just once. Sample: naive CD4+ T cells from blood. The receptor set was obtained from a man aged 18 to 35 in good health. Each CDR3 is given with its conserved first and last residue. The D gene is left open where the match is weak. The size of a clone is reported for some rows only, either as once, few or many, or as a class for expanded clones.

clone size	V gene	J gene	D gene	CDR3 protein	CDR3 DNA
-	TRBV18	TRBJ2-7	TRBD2	CASSPQTSDEQYF	TGTGCCAGCTCACCGCAAACTAGCGACGAGCAGTACTTC
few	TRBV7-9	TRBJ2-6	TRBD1	CASSLGDRAPGANVLTF	TGTGCCAGCAGCTTAGGGGACAGGGCCCCTGGGGCCAACGTCCTGACTTTC
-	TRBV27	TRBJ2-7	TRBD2	CASSREGRVYEQYF	TGTGCCAGCAGTAGGGAGGGTAGGGTCTACGAGCAGTACTTC
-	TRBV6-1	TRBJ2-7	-	CASMGSGVSYEQYF	TGTGCCAGCATGGGCAGTGGCGTATCCTACGAGCAGTACTTC
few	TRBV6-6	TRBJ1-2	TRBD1	CASSYSGQGHGYTF	TGTGCCAGCAGTTACTCAGGACAGGGTCACGGCTACACCTTC
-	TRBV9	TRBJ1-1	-	CASSVQGLSSTEAFF	TGTGCCAGCAGCGTCCAGGGACTATCGAGCACTGAAGCTTTCTTT
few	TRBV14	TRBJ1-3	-	CASSQGQFSGNTIYF	TGTGCCAGCAGCCAAGGCCAGTTCTCTGGAAACACCATATATTTT
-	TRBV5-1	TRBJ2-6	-	CASTMGGGSSGANVLTF	TGCGCCAGCACAATGGGGGGTGGAAGCTCTGGGGCCAACGTCCTGACTTTC
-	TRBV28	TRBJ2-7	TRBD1	CASSPLTGAYSYEQYF	TGTGCCAGCAGCCCACTGACAGGGGCCTACTCCTACGAGCAGTACTTC
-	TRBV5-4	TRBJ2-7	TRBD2	CASSSLGGSNEQYF	TGTGCCAGCAGCTCACTTGGCGGGAGCAACGAGCAGTACTTC
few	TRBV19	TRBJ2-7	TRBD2	CASSITSGSSSIDEQYF	TGTGCCAGTAGTATCACTAGCGGGAGTTCGAGTATCGACGAGCAGTACTTC
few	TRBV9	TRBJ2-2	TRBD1	CASSARTGNTGELFF	TGTGCCAGCAGCGCACGGACAGGAAACACCGGGGAGCTGTTTTTT
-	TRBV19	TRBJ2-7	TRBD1	CASTQDRSSYEQYF	TGTGCCAGCACTCAGGACAGGAGCTCCTACGAGCAGTACTTC
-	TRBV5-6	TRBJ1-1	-	CASSSTTGGTEAFF	TGTGCCAGCAGTTCGACAACTGGAGGCACTGAAGCTTTCTTT
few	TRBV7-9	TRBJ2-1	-	CASSLVSNEQFF	TGTGCCAGCAGCTTAGTGAGCAATGAGCAGTTCTTC
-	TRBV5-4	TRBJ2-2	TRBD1	CASSRNRGGTGELFF	TGTGCCAGCAGCCGGAACAGGGGTGGCACCGGGGAGCTGTTTTTT
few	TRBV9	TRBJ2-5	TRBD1	CASSVEGGPGTQYF	TGTGCCAGCAGCGTAGAAGGGGGCCCGGGGACCCAGTACTTC
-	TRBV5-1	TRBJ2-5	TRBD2	CASSLAGTSGGLGETQYF	TGCGCCAGCAGCTTGGCCGGGACTAGCGGGGGCCTGGGGGAGACCCAGTACTTC
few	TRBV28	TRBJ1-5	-	CASSPPDRGGQPQHF	TGTGCCAGCAGTCCACCCGATCGAGGGGGTCAGCCCCAGCATTTT
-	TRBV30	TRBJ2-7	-	CARRRGSFDEQYF	TGTGCCCGCCGGAGGGGTTCCTTCGACGAGCAGTACTTC
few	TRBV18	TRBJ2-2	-	CASLNTGELFF	TGTGCCAGCCTGAACACCGGGGAGCTGTTTTTT
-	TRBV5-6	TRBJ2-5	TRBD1	CASSQDRGETQYF	TGTGCCAGCAGCCAGGACAGGGGGGAGACCCAGTACTTC
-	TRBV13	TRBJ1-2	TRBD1	CASSLMGQGFYGYTF	TGTGCCAGCAGCTTAATGGGACAGGGGTTCTATGGCTACACCTTC
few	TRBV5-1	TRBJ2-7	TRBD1	CASSLGGLTGIVYEQYF	TGCGCCAGCAGCTTGGGTGGACTGACAGGGATCGTCTACGAGCAGTACTTC
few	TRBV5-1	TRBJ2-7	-	CASSLAEGYEQYF	TGCGCCAGCAGCTTGGCCGAGGGCTACGAGCAGTACTTC
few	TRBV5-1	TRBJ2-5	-	CASSLLARAGGETQYF	TGCGCCAGCAGCTTGTTGGCCAGGGCCGGTGGAGAGACCCAGTACTTC
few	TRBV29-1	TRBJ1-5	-	CSVEGGVGQPQHF	TGCAGCGTTGAAGGGGGAGTAGGACAGCCCCAGCATTTT